The T cell receptor beta chain described here comes from a study of CXCR3-negative and CXCR3-positive naive CD8 T cells. Study findings and constraints: Naive subsets did not differ in surface CD5, and TRB CDR3 properties served to infer TCR strength. The TRB CDR3s that CXCR3-positive naive cells carried were more hydrophobic than those of CXCR3-negative naive cells.

Details on this clonotype: Its antigen is still unknown.

Libraries were UMI-labeled 5' RACE TRB cDNA. TCRdb re-called the 5' RACE reads; every CDR3 protein appears as one record, without DNA. This repertoire includes nearly 90,000 distinct CDR3 sequences. Germline-derived CDR1 and CDR2 are DFQATT and SNEGSKA (reference sequence). The CDR3 totals 13 residues. The J gene is TRBJ2-2, the V gene TRBV20-1; TCRdb lists TRBD1, though no DNA is available to test this call. This clonotype was obtained from a human donor in good health. Some clones in this sample may be carry-over from other donors' samples. Source material: naive CXCR3+ CD8+ T cells from blood. Subset reported: CD45RO-CCR7+CD27+CD95- naive CD8+ T cells expressing CXCR3 (TNR3+). The CDR3 sequence: CSAPDRNTGELFF.